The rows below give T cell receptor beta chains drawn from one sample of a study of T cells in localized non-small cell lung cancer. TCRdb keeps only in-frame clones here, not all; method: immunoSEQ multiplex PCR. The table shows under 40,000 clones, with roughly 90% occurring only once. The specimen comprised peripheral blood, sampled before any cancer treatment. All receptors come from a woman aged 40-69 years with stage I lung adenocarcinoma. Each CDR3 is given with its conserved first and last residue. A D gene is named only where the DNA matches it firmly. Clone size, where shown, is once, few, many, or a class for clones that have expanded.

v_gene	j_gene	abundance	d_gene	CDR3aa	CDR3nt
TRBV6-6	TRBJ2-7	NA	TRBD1	CASFQQGYEQYF	TGTGCCAGCTTCCAACAGGGGTACGAGCAGTACTTC
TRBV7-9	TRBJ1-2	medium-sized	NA	CASSLGPNGYTF	TGTGCCAGCAGCCTCGGGCCTAACGGCTACACCTTC
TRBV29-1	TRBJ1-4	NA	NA	CSVESNREGGAEKLFF	TGCAGCGTTGAAAGTAATAGGGAAGGGGGTGCTGAAAAACTGTTTTTT
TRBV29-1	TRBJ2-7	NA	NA	CSVYTGFEQYF	TGCAGCGTTTATACAGGTTTCGAGCAGTACTTC
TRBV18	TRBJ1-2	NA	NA	CASSPSLRFSGAGYTF	TGTGCCAGCTCACCATCCCTTCGCTTCAGTGGTGCTGGCTACACCTTC
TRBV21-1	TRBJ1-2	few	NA	CASGARVWGGYTF	TGTGCCAGCGGCGCGCGGGTCTGGGGTGGCTACACCTTC
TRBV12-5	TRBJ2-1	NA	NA	CASADPLRQFF	TGTGCTAGTGCCGACCCTTTAAGGCAGTTCTTC
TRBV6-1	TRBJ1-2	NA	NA	CASSPGHLSNYGYTF	TGTGCCAGCAGCCCCGGACACCTTTCTAACTATGGCTACACCTTC
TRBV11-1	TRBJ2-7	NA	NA	CASSLGARPYEQYF	TGTGCCAGCAGCTTAGGGGCCAGACCCTACGAGCAGTACTTC
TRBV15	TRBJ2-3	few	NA	CATSRGGGGPTDTQYF	TGTGCCACCAGCAGGGGCGGCGGGGGCCCCACAGATACGCAGTATTTT
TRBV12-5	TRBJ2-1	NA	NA	CASGLQGILEQFF	TGTGCTAGTGGTTTGCAGGGGATCTTGGAGCAGTTCTTC
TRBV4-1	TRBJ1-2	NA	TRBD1	CASSPGTGRNYGYTF	TGCGCCAGCAGCCCTGGGACAGGCCGGAACTATGGCTACACCTTC
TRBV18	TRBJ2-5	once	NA	CASSPRNGDQETQYF	TGTGCCAGCTCACCTAGGAACGGAGATCAAGAGACCCAGTACTTC
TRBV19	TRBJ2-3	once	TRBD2	CASSIAGLALTDTQYF	TGTGCCAGTAGTATAGCCGGACTAGCCCTCACAGATACGCAGTATTTT
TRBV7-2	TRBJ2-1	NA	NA	CASSLGGVGGNEQFF	TGTGCCAGCAGCTTAGGCGGAGTCGGGGGCAATGAGCAGTTCTTC
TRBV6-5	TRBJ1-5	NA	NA	CASSLRPSYQPQHF	TGTGCCAGCAGTCTCCGCCCTAGTTATCAGCCCCAGCATTTT
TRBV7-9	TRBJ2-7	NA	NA	CASSPDSSYEQYF	TGTGCCAGCAGCCCGGACAGTTCCTACGAGCAGTACTTC
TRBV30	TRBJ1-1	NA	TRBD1	CAWSGQGRTEAFF	TGTGCCTGGAGTGGACAGGGTCGAACTGAAGCTTTCTTT
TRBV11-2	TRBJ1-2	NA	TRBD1	CASSRLQGNYGYTF	TGTGCCAGCAGCCGTTTACAGGGGAACTATGGCTACACCTTC
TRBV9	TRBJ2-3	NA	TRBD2	CASSSRAGLETDTQYF	TGTGCCAGCAGCTCCCGAGCGGGGTTGGAGACAGATACGCAGTATTTT
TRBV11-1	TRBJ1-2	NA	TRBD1	CASSPRLGRGLIYGYTF	TGTGCCAGCAGCCCTCGCCTAGGCAGGGGGCTTATCTATGGCTACACCTTC
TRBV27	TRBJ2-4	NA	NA	CASSLSRRGRHIQYF	TGTGCCAGCAGTTTATCGAGGAGGGGGCGGCACATTCAGTACTTC
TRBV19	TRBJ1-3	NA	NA	CASSPPGAGAFGNTIYF	TGTGCCAGTAGTCCACCTGGGGCAGGGGCGTTTGGAAACACCATATATTTT
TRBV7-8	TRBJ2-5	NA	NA	CASSLDSGYQETQYF	TGTGCCAGCAGCTTAGACTCGGGTTACCAAGAGACCCAGTACTTC
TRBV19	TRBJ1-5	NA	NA	CASYGRSNQPQHF	TGTGCCAGCTACGGACGGAGCAATCAGCCCCAGCATTTT
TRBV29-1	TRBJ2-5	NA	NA	CSVPQCGEETQYF	TGCAGCGTCCCCCAATGCGGGGAAGAGACCCAGTACTTC
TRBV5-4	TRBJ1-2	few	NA	CASRHNSGRRGDGYTF	TGTGCCAGCAGACACAACTCAGGGAGAAGGGGCGATGGCTACACCTTC
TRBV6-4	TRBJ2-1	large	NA	CASSPGGLEANEQFF	TGTGCCAGCAGTCCAGGGGGACTAGAGGCCAATGAGCAGTTCTTC
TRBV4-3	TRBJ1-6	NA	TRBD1	CASSARGTGDPNSPLHF	TGCGCCAGCAGCGCACGAGGGACAGGGGACCCTAATTCACCCCTCCACTTT
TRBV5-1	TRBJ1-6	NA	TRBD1	CASSQGQGGNSPLHF	TGCGCCAGCAGCCAAGGACAGGGCGGCAATTCACCCCTCCACTTT
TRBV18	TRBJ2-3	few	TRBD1	CASSPVGQGDTQYF	TGTGCCAGCTCACCAGTGGGACAGGGGGACACGCAGTATTTT
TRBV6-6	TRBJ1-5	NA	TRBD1	CAIEDRDFNQPQHF	TGTGCCATCGAAGACAGGGATTTCAATCAGCCCCAGCATTTT
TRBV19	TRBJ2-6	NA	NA	CASKLAANSGANVLTF	TGTGCCAGTAAGCTGGCGGCCAACTCTGGGGCCAACGTCCTGACTTTC
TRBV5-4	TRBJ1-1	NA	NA	CASRGAGDTEAFF	TGTGCCAGCAGAGGGGCGGGGGACACTGAAGCTTTCTTT
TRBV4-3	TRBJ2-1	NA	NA	CASSQDVGAGEQFF	TGCGCCAGCAGCCAAGATGTGGGGGCGGGTGAGCAGTTCTTC
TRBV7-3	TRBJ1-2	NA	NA	CASSLNRGPYGYTF	TGTGCCAGCAGCTTAAACCGGGGGCCCTATGGCTACACCTTC
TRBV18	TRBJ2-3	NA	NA	CASSPTTDTQYF	TGTGCCAGCTCACCTACCACAGATACGCAGTATTTT
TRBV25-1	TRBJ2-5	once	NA	CASSEMKQNRGQETQYF	TGTGCCAGCAGTGAAATGAAGCAAAATAGGGGCCAAGAGACCCAGTACTTC
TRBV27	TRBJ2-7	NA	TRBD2	CASSFLAGAYEQYF	TGTGCCAGCAGTTTTCTAGCGGGGGCCTACGAGCAGTACTTC
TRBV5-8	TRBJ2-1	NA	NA	CASSPSRGGDFNEQFF	TGTGCCAGCAGCCCGTCTCGAGGCGGGGACTTCAATGAGCAGTTCTTC
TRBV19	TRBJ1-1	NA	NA	CASSPPLITEAFF	TGTGCCAGTAGTCCCCCCCTAATCACTGAAGCTTTCTTT
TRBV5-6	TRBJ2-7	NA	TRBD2	CASSLVRGLAEYEQYF	TGTGCCAGCAGCTTGGTCCGGGGACTAGCGGAATACGAGCAGTACTTC
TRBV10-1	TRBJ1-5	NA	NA	CASSGGNGVKSNQPQHF	TGCGCCAGCAGTGGGGGGAACGGGGTAAAAAGCAATCAGCCCCAGCATTTT
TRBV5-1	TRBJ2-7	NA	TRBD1	CASSLRPEGQGGSYEQYF	TGCGCCAGCAGCCTTAGGCCTGAAGGACAGGGGGGCTCCTACGAGCAGTACTTC
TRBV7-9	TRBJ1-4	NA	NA	CASSLDLYNEKLFF	TGTGCCAGCAGCTTAGATCTTTATAATGAAAAACTGTTTTTT
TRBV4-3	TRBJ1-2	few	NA	CASSQARNYGYTF	TGCGCCAGCAGCCAAGCACGGAACTATGGCTACACCTTC
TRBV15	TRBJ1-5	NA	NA	CATGDSNQPQHF	TGTGCCACAGGAGATAGCAATCAGCCCCAGCATTTT
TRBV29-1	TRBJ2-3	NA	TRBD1	CSVVDTGDTDTQYF	TGCAGCGTTGTTGACACAGGGGACACAGATACGCAGTATTTT